The 30 T cell receptor beta chains below were found in one sample sequenced in a study of cytomegalovirus exposure and HLA in healthy donors. PCR amplification relied on 60 Vbeta primers (plus 13 Jbeta primers). Sequencing used immunoSEQ multiplex PCR; TCRdb keeps in-frame clones, though not all of them. Altogether more than 95,000 clones are present, 80% being singletons, with the ten largest covering approximately 6.9%. The sequencing input was PBMCs. All receptors come from a man under 40 in good health and CMV-seropositive.

This clone was counted a single time. The chain employs TRBV28 and TRBJ2-7, with 12 bases that match TRBD1. Germline CDR1 reads MDHEN; CDR2 reads SYDVKM. J was trimmed by 5 bases and V by 5 bases; bases with no gene match: 10. The CDR3 contains 16 residues. CDR3 nucleotide sequence: TGTGCCAGCAGTACAACCGGGACAGGGGGCATCCACGAGCAGTACTTC. It encodes CASSTTGTGGIHEQYF.

The chain is built from TRBV25-1 and TRBJ1-1, with 9 positions matching TRBD1. Germline CDR1 and CDR2: MGHDK and SYGVNS. This CDR3 region has 13 residues. V gave up 7 bases and J gave up 4 bases; unmatched junction bases: 4. CDR3 protein: CASNRGLGTEAFF. The CDR3 bases are TGTGCCAGCAACAGGGGGCTGGGCACTGAAGCTTTCTTT.

The V gene is TRBV18, the J gene TRBJ1-4, with TRBD1 matching over 7 bases. Germline V lookup: CDR1 KGHSH, CDR2 LQKENI. V shed 2 bases and J 2 bases; nucleotides not matched to a gene: 8. This CDR3 has 17 amino acids. The CDR3 is CASSPERTGATNEKLFF. CDR3 DNA sequence: TGTGCCAGCTCACCAGAGAGAACAGGGGCCACTAATGAAAAACTGTTTTTT.

The genes are TRBV9 and TRBJ2-2; TRBD2 might be the D (6 bases). With 8 bases removed from V and 0 bases from J, the gap between germline ends came to 11 bases. Germline V gene sequence: CDR1 SGDLS, CDR2 YYNGEE. The length of the CDR3 is 14 residues. CDR3 DNA sequence: TGTGCCAGTAGGCTAGCGTCGAACACCGGGGAGCTGTTTTTT. This gives the protein CASRLASNTGELFF. Combining the CDR3 with reference TRBV9 and TRBJ2-2 gives the whole variable domain DSGVTQTPKHLITATGQRVTLRCSPRSGDLSVYWYQQSLDQGLQFLIQYYNGEERAKGNILERFSAQQFPDLHSELNLSSLELGDSALYFCASRLASNTGELFFGEGSRLTVL.

This clone was counted once. The J gene is TRBJ2-2, the V gene TRBV19; 9 positions match TRBD1. The CDR3 runs 14 residues. Germline CDR1 is LNHDA and CDR2 is SQIVND (reference sequence). The trim removed 6 bases at V and 6 bases at J, leaving 5 bases unmatched. The CDR3 reads CASSRQGVAGELFF. The CDR3 DNA reads TGTGCCAGTAGCCGACAGGGGGTGGCCGGGGAGCTGTTTTTT.

This chain uses TRBV6-5 with TRBJ1-3; TRBD1 matches 10 bases. Looked up from germline, CDR1 is MNHEY and CDR2 is SVGAGI. After removal of 4 bases from V and 8 bases from J, the junction contained 11 bases not matched to a gene. CDR3 length: 16 amino acids. CDR3 in amino acids: CASSLAGTGDLDTIYF. CDR3 coding DNA: TGTGCCAGCAGTTTAGCCGGGACAGGGGATTTGGACACCATATATTTT.

J is TRBJ2-7 and V is TRBV4-1, with D possibly TRBD1 on 5 matching bases. Per germline, CDR1 MGHRA and CDR2 YSYEKL. The V gene lost 0 bases and the J gene lost 1 base, with 25 bases spanning the gap. There are 20 residues in the CDR3. Written as DNA, the CDR3 is TGCGCCAGCAGCCAAGATAGGTTGGTTGGGGCTGCGGTCGGATCCTACGAGCAGTACTTC. Its translation is CASSQDRLVGAAVGSYEQYF.

This rearrangement joins TRBV10-3 to TRBJ1-5; 11 bases match TRBD1. The CDR3 runs 15 residues. The V gene end was trimmed by 2 bases and the J gene end by 7 bases; junction bases not matched to a gene: 4. Germline V gene sequence: CDR1 ENHRY, CDR2 SYGVKD. CDR3 amino acids: CAISEGTGGGQPQHF. The CDR3 DNA reads as TGTGCCATCAGTGAGGGGACAGGGGGTGGGCAGCCCCAGCATTTT.

V usage is TRBV5-1 and J usage is TRBJ2-3, with D unresolved. Looked up from germline, CDR1 is SGHRS and CDR2 is YFSETQ. The CDR3 extends over 14 amino acids. The germline V and J ends were trimmed by 0 bases and 5 bases, with 10 bases remaining between them. CDR3 in amino acids: CASSLDPEVDTQYF. CDR3 bases: TGCGCCAGCAGCTTGGACCCAGAAGTAGATACGCAGTATTTT.

A few counts support this clone. J is TRBJ1-2 and V is TRBV5-1; maybe TRBD1 (5 bases). The germline V gene has CDR1 SGHRS and CDR2 YFSETQ. Trimming removed 3 bases at V and 3 bases at J, with 9 bases between. The CDR3 is made up of 13 amino acids. The CDR3 loop is CASSSDNDYGYTF. The CDR3 DNA reads TGCGCCAGCAGCTCGGACAATGACTATGGCTACACCTTC. Full variable domain (remainder filled in from reference TRBV5-1 and TRBJ1-2): KAGVTQTPRYLIKTRGQQVTLSCSPISGHRSVSWYQQTPGQGLQFLFEYFSETQRNKGNFPGRFSGRQFSNSRSEMNVSTLELGDSALYLCASSSDNDYGYTFGSGTRLTVV.

The chain joins TRBV5-8 to TRBJ1-1, with D possibly being TRBD1 (5 bases). The V end was cut by 4 bases, the J end by 11 bases, with 18 bases between. The germline V gene has CDR1 SGHTS and CDR2 YDEGEE. The length of the CDR3 is 13 residues. The CDR3 reads CASSPTPEEGAFF. DNA of the CDR3: TGTGCCAGCAGCCCGACCCCCGAGGAGGGGGCTTTCTTT.

The chain joins TRBV4-3 to TRBJ1-4, with no clear D. The CDR3 totals 15 residues. The germline V gene encodes CDR1 LGHNA and CDR2 YSLEER. V shed 1 base and J shed 5 bases, with 11 bases lying between them. The CDR3 region has the DNA TGCGCCAGCAGCCAAGGAGGACGGGAGAATGAAAAACTGTTTTTT. Translation: CASSQGGRENEKLFF.

In its sample, this clone was seen once. This chain links TRBV7-9 with TRBJ1-1, with D maybe TRBD1 (6 bases). Trimming shortened V by 4 bases and J by 5 bases, and 20 bases separated the two germline ends. CDR1 is SEHNR, CDR2 FQNEAQ, per germline (reference sequence). CDR3 length: 16 amino acids. The DNA for the CDR3 is TGTGCCAGCAGCTCCTTCTCGACAGGCATCGAGACTGAAGCTTTCTTT. Translated: CASSSFSTGIETEAFF.

This clone has a handful of counts. This rearrangement joins TRBV6-6 to TRBJ2-7, with D possibly being TRBD1 (6 bases). The CDR3 totals 14 residues. Germline CDR1 and CDR2: MNHNY and SVGAGI (reference sequence). V was pared by 0 bases and J by 0 bases, with 6 bases between. The CDR3 nucleotides read TGTGCCAGCAGTTACTCGGACAGCTCCTACGAGCAGTACTTC. This codes for CASSYSDSSYEQYF.

The genes are TRBV5-7 and TRBJ2-3, with 7 bases matching TRBD2. TRBV5-7 is assigned to the ORF class and has an uncertain function. This CDR3 comprises 15 residues. Losses at the gene ends were 3 bases for V and 2 bases for J; bases not matched to a gene: 6. The CDR3 DNA sequence: TGTGCCAGCAGCTGGGGGGGGACCTACACAGATACGCAGTATTTT. This translates into CASSWGGTYTDTQYF.

Concerning this clone itself: Germline and junction disagree at one end, which may indicate a read error. V usage is TRBV7-9 and J usage is TRBJ1-2, with a possible D match to TRBD1 (6 bases). The CDR3 is made up of 18 amino acids. Germline loops: CDR1 SEHNR, CDR2 FQNEAQ (reference sequence). The CDR3 reads CASSIAGGGGQIRNGYTF. CDR3 sequence (DNA): TGTGCCAGCAGCATAGCTGGGGGCGGAGGCCAAATCAGGAATGGCTACACCTTC.

This chain uses TRBV6-1 with TRBJ1-2, with D tentatively TRBD1 (5 bases). Germline values: CDR1 MNHNS, CDR2 SASEGT. The V end was cut by 4 bases, the J end by 0 bases, with 6 bases between. CDR3 size: 13 residues. The CDR3 sequence: CASSGQPNYGYTF. In DNA, the CDR3 is TGTGCCAGCAGTGGACAGCCTAACTATGGCTACACCTTC.

The chain combines TRBV2 with TRBJ2-5; 11 positions agree with TRBD1. The junction had 5 bases not matched to a gene; V was cut back by 8 bases and J by 6 bases. The CDR3 spans 13 residues. Germline assignment: CDR1 SNHLY and CDR2 FYNNEI. The CDR3 here is CASGWDRGKTQYF. CDR3 sequence (DNA): TGTGCCAGCGGATGGGACAGGGGGAAGACCCAGTACTTC. Full variable domain (missing parts from reference TRBV2 and TRBJ2-5): EPEVTQTPSHQVTQMGQEVILRCVPISNHLYFYWYRQILGQKVEFLVSFYNNEISEKSEIFDDQFSVERPDGSNFTLKIRSTKLEDSAMYFCASGWDRGKTQYFGPGTRLLVL.

On this clone itself: Germline is not matched at one junction end, which may reflect a read error. The chain carries TRBV7-9 and TRBJ2-5, with a tentative D call TRBD2 (6 bases). The assigned J gene may be wrong: the sequence end matches TRBJ2-7 better. This CDR3 region has 13 residues. From germline, CDR1 is SEHNR and CDR2 FQNEAQ (reference sequence). CDR3 loop: CSSSLGGDYEQYF. The CDR3 DNA reads as TGTTCCAGCAGCTTGGGGGGAGATTACGAGCAGTACTTC.

The chain uses TRBV10-1 and TRBJ1-5, with D hard to call. This CDR3 contains 17 residues. Deletions cut 6 bases from V and 0 bases from J, with 18 bases between. Germline V gives CDR1 WNHNN, CDR2 SYGVQD (reference sequence). In nucleotides, the CDR3 is TGCGCCAGCAGCGACCCCTCGGGGTCGAATAGCAATCAGCCCCAGCATTTT. Amino acids: CASSDPSGSNSNQPQHF.

V gene TRBV4-2 combines with J gene TRBJ1-3; D gene unclear. This CDR3 is built from 14 residues. Germline V gene sequence: CDR1 LGHNA, CDR2 YNFKEQ. V was cut by 1 base and J by 4 bases, with 8 bases left in between. CDR3 sequence (DNA): TGTGCCAGCAGCCAAGTTGGGCTGGGAAACACCATATATTTT. Translated: CASSQVGLGNTIYF.

The rearrangement links TRBV19 to TRBJ2-3; D uncertain. Looked up from germline, CDR1 is LNHDA and CDR2 is SQIVND (reference sequence). The CDR3 spans 12 residues. Trimming cost V 4 bases and J 8 bases, with 10 bases left between them. Here the CDR3 DNA reads TGTGCCAGTAGTAAACACCGAAGTACGCAGTATTTT. Translation gives CASSKHRSTQYF.

V is TRBV11-2 and J is TRBJ1-1; no reliable D call. The CDR3 contains 12 residues. The germline V gene encodes CDR1 SGHAT and CDR2 FQNNGV. The ends were cut back, 1 base at V and 6 bases at J, with 6 bases in the middle. The DNA of the CDR3 is TGTGCCAGCAGCTTAGGAGACTCTGAAGCTTTCTTT. Translation: CASSLGDSEAFF. The full variable domain, rest sourced from reference TRBV11-2 and TRBJ1-1, is EAGVAQSPRYKIIEKRQSVAFWCNPISGHATLYWYQQILGQGPKLLIQFQNNGVVDDSQLPKDRFSAERLKGVDSTLKIQPAKLEDSAVYLCASSLGDSEAFFGQGTRLTVV.

The gene calls are TRBV6-5 and TRBJ2-5; no definite D call. V was clipped by 0 bases and J by 0 bases, with 8 bases between them. The CDR3 runs to 15 residues. Germline V gene lookup returns CDR1 MNHEY and CDR2 SVGAGI. CDR3 in amino acids: CASSYSNGYQETQYF. Here the CDR3 DNA reads TGTGCCAGCAGTTACTCGAACGGTTACCAAGAGACCCAGTACTTC.

This clone was counted once. J is TRBJ1-2 and V is TRBV6-1; 8 bases map to TRBD1. The length of the CDR3 is 14 residues. CDR1 and CDR2 from the germline V gene are MNHNS and SASEGT. The ends lost 9 bases at V and 4 bases at J; junction bases unmatched: 10. CDR3 protein: CASTLGQGPYGYTF. The CDR3 DNA is TGTGCCAGTACTCTCGGACAGGGCCCCTATGGCTACACCTTC.

The genes are TRBV19 and TRBJ2-1; possibly TRBD1 for D (5 bases). The CDR3 sequence is 15 residues long. V was trimmed by 3 bases and J by 7 bases, leaving 16 bases between them. Germline CDR1 and CDR2: LNHDA and SQIVND (reference sequence). CDR3 nucleotides: TGTGCCAGTAGTATCGGCGCCAGGGTCGGAAATGAGCAGTTCTTC. It specifies CASSIGARVGNEQFF.

The chain links TRBV7-2 to TRBJ1-2; D unclear. Per the germline V gene, CDR1 is SGHTA and CDR2 is FQGNSA. The CDR3 is 13 amino acids. Trimming left V 4 bases short and J 5 bases short, with 11 bases between. This CDR3 reads CASSSLAEYGYTF. The CDR3 DNA sequence: TGTGCCAGCAGCTCTTTAGCCGAGTATGGCTACACCTTC.

This clone was counted only a few times. The V call is TRBV18, the J call TRBJ2-1, with TRBD2 matching over 10 bases. There are 18 residues in the CDR3. Trimming removed 1 base from V and 1 base from J; junction bases left unmatched: 7. Germline lookup yields CDR1 KGHSH and CDR2 LQKENI. CDR3: CASSPRLAGASSYNEQFF. The CDR3 DNA reads TGTGCCAGCTCACCACGTCTAGCGGGGGCCTCTTCCTACAATGAGCAGTTCTTC.

The chain couples TRBV19 to TRBJ1-2, with TRBD1 matching over 7 bases. This CDR3 is built from 16 residues. CDR1 and CDR2 from the germline V gene are LNHDA and SQIVND (reference sequence). The junction had 12 bases not matched to a gene; V was cut back by 4 bases and J by 4 bases. For the CDR3, the DNA is TGTGCCAGTAGTACCACCGCTAGACAGGGAAGCTATGGCTACACCTTC. As protein: CASSTTARQGSYGYTF.

This clone has just one count. The chain links TRBV6-4 to TRBJ1-2; 8 positions agree with TRBD1. The germline gives CDR1 MRHNA, CDR2 SNTAGT. This CDR3 spans 13 amino acids. The J segment lost 3 bases and the V segment lost 9 bases, leaving 6 bases of the junction unmatched. The CDR3 DNA follows: TGTGCCAGGAGGACAGGGAGGGACTATGGCTACACCTTC. Amino acid sequence: CARRTGRDYGYTF.